These T cell receptor beta chains were read from a single sample in a study of beta chain features in type 1 diabetes. Only in-frame clones appear in the TCRdb table, and some are missing; sequencing was by immunoSEQ multiplex PCR. This table holds around 340,000 clones, 9.3% found once. The sample comprised central memory CD4+ T cells from blood. The source of these receptors is a man aged 25-45 years with type 1 diabetes. The CDR3 runs from the conserved cysteine through the conserved F or W. A D gene is named only where the DNA matches it firmly. Expanded clones get a size class; other rows say once, few or many, or leave the size out.

V: TRBV4-3
size: .
length: 15
D: .
J: TRBJ1-6
CDR3: CASSQVAGENSPLHF
DNA: TGCGCCAGCAGCCAAGTAGCGGGGGAGAATTCACCCCTCCACTTT

V: TRBV7-2
size: .
length: 16
D: TRBD2
J: TRBJ2-1
CDR3: CASSSRGTTGLGEQFF
DNA: TGTGCCAGCAGCTCTCGAGGGACTACGGGATTGGGTGAGCAGTTCTTC

V: TRBV7-9
size: few
length: 15
D: .
J: TRBJ2-2
CDR3: CASSPSGHGTGELFF
DNA: TGTGCCAGCAGTCCCAGCGGGCATGGCACCGGGGAGCTGTTTTTT

V: TRBV29-1
size: few
length: 13
D: .
J: TRBJ2-3
CDR3: CSAEGSRGDTQYF
DNA: TGCAGCGCCGAGGGGTCCAGGGGAGATACGCAGTATTTT

V: TRBV18
size: .
length: 14
D: TRBD1
J: TRBJ2-5
CDR3: CASSPGQPKETQYF
DNA: TGTGCCAGCTCCCCGGGACAGCCTAAAGAGACCCAGTACTTC

V: TRBV7-2
size: .
length: 16
D: .
J: TRBJ2-3
CDR3: CASSRKIRDSTDTQYF
DNA: TGTGCCAGCAGTCGTAAGATCAGGGACAGCACAGATACGCAGTATTTT

V: TRBV4-3
size: .
length: 16
D: TRBD2
J: TRBJ2-3
CDR3: CASSQESGAGGNTQYF
DNA: TGCGCCAGCAGCCAAGAGAGCGGGGCGGGGGGGAATACGCAGTATTTT

V: TRBV2
size: .
length: 13
D: .
J: TRBJ1-1
CDR3: CASRGEVDTEAFF
DNA: TGTGCCAGCAGGGGGGAGGTCGACACTGAAGCTTTCTTT

V: TRBV7-7
size: many
length: 13
D: .
J: TRBJ1-6
CDR3: CASSLQQDSPLHF
DNA: TGTGCTAGCAGCTTACAGCAGGATTCACCCCTCCACTTT

V: TRBV4-3
size: many
length: 14
D: .
J: TRBJ1-5
CDR3: CASSQSGGDKPQHF
DNA: TGCGCCAGCAGCCAATCCGGGGGGGACAAGCCCCAGCATTTT

V: TRBV11-2
size: few
length: 13
D: .
J: TRBJ1-2
CDR3: CASSRDRTHGYTF
DNA: TGTGCCAGCAGTCGTGACAGGACACATGGCTACACCTTC

V: TRBV2
size: .
length: 13
D: TRBD1
J: TRBJ2-7
CDR3: CASSGTGGGEQYF
DNA: TGTGCCAGCAGTGGGACAGGTGGGGGCGAGCAGTACTTC

V: TRBV5-6
size: .
length: 15
D: TRBD1
J: TRBJ1-2
CDR3: CASSLAKGASYGYTF
DNA: TGTGCCAGCAGCTTGGCGAAGGGGGCGAGCTATGGCTACACCTTC

V: TRBV5-1
size: .
length: 14
D: .
J: TRBJ1-2
CDR3: CASSLGTFDYGYTF
DNA: TGCGCCAGCAGCCTAGGGACATTTGACTATGGCTACACCTTC

V: TRBV12-5
size: .
length: 15
D: .
J: TRBJ2-3
CDR3: CASGYTGSGTDTQYF
DNA: TGTGCTAGTGGCTATACAGGGTCCGGCACAGATACGCAGTATTTT

V: TRBV7-9
size: few
length: 17
D: .
J: TRBJ2-5
CDR3: CASSLGVTTRHQETQYF
DNA: TGTGCCAGCAGCTTAGGGGTGACTACACGGCACCAAGAGACCCAGTACTTC

V: TRBV9
size: .
length: 15
D: TRBD1
J: TRBJ2-1
CDR3: CASSGTGQGVNEQFF
DNA: TGTGCCAGCAGCGGGACGGGACAGGGGGTAAATGAGCAGTTCTTC

V: TRBV7-2
size: few
length: 15
D: TRBD1
J: TRBJ2-7
CDR3: CASSSGQGPSYEQYF
DNA: TGTGCCAGCAGCTCGGGACAGGGCCCATCCTACGAGCAGTACTTC

V: TRBV19
size: .
length: 14
D: .
J: TRBJ1-6
CDR3: CASTLGRGHSPLHF
DNA: TGTGCCAGTACCCTAGGCAGGGGACATTCACCCCTCCACTTT

V: TRBV2
size: .
length: 14
D: TRBD1
J: TRBJ1-5
CDR3: CASSLGTGVGPQHF
DNA: TGTGCCAGCAGTCTTGGGACAGGGGTCGGGCCCCAGCATTTT

V: TRBV20-1
size: .
length: 11
D: .
J: TRBJ2-3
CDR3: CSARGDAGSFF
DNA: TGCAGTGCCAGAGGGGACGCGGGCTCCTTTTTT

V: TRBV7-9
size: .
length: 13
D: .
J: TRBJ2-2
CDR3: CASSSGNTGELFF
DNA: TGTGCCAGCAGCTCAGGGAACACCGGGGAGCTGTTTTTT

V: TRBV15
size: few
length: 14
D: .
J: TRBJ1-2
CDR3: CATSGSRGAYGYTF
DNA: TGTGCCACCAGCGGGAGCAGGGGAGCCTATGGCTACACCTTC